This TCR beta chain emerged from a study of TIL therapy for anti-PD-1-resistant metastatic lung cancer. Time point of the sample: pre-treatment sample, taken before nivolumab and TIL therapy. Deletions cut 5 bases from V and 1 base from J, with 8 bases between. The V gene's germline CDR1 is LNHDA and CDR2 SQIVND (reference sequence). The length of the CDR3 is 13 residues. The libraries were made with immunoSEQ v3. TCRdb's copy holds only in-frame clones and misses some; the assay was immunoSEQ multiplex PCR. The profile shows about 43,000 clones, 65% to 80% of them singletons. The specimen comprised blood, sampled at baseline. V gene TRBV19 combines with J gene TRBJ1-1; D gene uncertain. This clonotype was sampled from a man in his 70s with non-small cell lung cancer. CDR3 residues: CASSFSSNTEAFF. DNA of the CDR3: TGTGCCAGTAGTTTTAGTTCGAACACTGAAGCTTTCTTT.